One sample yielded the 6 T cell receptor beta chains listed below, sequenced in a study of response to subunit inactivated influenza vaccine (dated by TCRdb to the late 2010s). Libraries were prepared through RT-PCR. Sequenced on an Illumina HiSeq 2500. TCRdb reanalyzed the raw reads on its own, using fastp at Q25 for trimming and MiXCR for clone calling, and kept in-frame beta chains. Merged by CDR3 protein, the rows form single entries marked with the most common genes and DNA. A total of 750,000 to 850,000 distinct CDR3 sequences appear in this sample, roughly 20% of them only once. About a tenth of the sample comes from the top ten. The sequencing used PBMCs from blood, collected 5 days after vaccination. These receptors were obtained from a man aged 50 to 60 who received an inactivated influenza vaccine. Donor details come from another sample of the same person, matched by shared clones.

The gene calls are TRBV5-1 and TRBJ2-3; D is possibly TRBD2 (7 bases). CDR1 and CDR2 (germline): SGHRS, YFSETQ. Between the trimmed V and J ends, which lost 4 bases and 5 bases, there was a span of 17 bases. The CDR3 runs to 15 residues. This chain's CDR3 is CASSGAWGGRDTQYF. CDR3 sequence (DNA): TGCGCCAGCAGCGGGGCTTGGGGGGGGCGAGATACGCAGTATTTT.

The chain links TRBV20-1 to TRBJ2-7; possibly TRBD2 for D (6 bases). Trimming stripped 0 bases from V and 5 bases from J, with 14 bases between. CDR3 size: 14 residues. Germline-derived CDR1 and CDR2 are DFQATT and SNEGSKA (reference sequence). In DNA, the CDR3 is TGCAGTGCTAGAGATGCACTAGCCAACCACGAGCAGTACTTC. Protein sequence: CSARDALANHEQYF.

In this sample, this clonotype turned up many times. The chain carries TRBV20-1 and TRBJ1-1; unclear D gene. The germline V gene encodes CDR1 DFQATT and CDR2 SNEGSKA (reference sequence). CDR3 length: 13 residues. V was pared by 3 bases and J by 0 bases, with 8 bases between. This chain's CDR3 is CSASIALNTEAFF. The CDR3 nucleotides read TGCAGTGCTAGTATAGCCTTGAACACTGAAGCTTTCTTT.

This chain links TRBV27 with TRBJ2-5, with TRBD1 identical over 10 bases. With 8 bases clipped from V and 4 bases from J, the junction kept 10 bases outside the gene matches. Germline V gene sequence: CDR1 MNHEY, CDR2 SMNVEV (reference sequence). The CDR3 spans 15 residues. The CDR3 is CASHKTGTGVETQYF. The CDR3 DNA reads TGTGCCAGCCATAAAACCGGGACAGGGGTAGAGACCCAGTACTTC.

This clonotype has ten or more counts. CDR3 DNA sequence: TGTGCCAAATCAGCGGGAATCTACAATGAGCAGTTCTTC. Translated, it gives CAKSAGIYNEQFF. V usage is TRBV10-3 and J usage is TRBJ2-1; TRBD2 agrees at 7 bases. This CDR3 is built from 13 residues. J was trimmed by 3 bases and V by 10 bases; bases with no gene match: 6. CDR1 and CDR2 (germline): ENHRY, SYGVKD.

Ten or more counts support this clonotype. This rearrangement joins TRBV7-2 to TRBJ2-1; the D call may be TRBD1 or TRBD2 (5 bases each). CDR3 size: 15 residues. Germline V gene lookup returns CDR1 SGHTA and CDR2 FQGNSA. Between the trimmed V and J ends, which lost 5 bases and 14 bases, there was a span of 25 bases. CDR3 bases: TGTGCCAGCAGCCCAGAAGGTGGTGGTGAGGGGTTAAAGTTCTTC. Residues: CASSPEGGGEGLKFF.